The next 25 T cell receptor beta chains were all read from a single sample in a study of cytomegalovirus exposure and HLA in healthy donors. Primers for the PCR totalled 60 Vbeta and 13 Jbeta. The protocol was immunoSEQ multiplex PCR, while the TCRdb copy is restricted to in-frame clones and leaves out a portion. Seen here are 150,000 to 200,000 clones, 84% observed once, and the top ten hold around 5%. The sequenced sample consisted of PBMCs. All receptors derive from a girl under 18 in good health and CMV-seropositive.

The CDR3 DNA reads TGCGCCAGCACCCGGGACAGGGGTACAGATACGCAGTATTTT. Its protein product is CASTRDRGTDTQYF. V and J are TRBV5-1 and TRBJ2-3, with 10 bases lining up with TRBD1. From germline, CDR1 is SGHRS and CDR2 YFSETQ. The CDR3 totals 14 residues. The trim removed 6 bases at V and 3 bases at J, leaving 4 bases unmatched.

The chain recombines TRBV27 with TRBJ2-7; unclear D gene. From germline, CDR1 is MNHEY and CDR2 SMNVEV (reference sequence). The CDR3 spans 17 residues. The ends were cut back, 2 bases at V and 0 bases at J, with 17 bases in the middle. CDR3 sequence: CASSLRLRGRSSYEQYF. Here the CDR3 DNA reads TGTGCCAGCAGTTTAAGATTAAGAGGAAGAAGCTCCTACGAGCAGTACTTC.

V is TRBV28 and J is TRBJ1-5, with D possibly matching TRBD1 (6 bases). The V gene lost 7 bases and the J gene lost 4 bases, with 17 bases spanning the gap. The CDR3 is made up of 15 amino acids. Germline loops: CDR1 MDHEN, CDR2 SYDVKM. CDR3 loop: CASTLSWTDNQPQHF. The CDR3 bases are TGTGCCAGCACTCTAAGTTGGACAGATAATCAGCCCCAGCATTTT.

This chain connects TRBV11-3 to TRBJ2-5; TRBD2 matches at 7 bases. CDR1 SGHNT and CDR2 YENEEA come from the germline V gene. The CDR3 is 16 amino acids. The ends lost 5 bases at V and 0 bases at J; junction bases unmatched: 9. The DNA of the CDR3 is TGTGCCAGCAGCCTACATACGGGGACTAACCAAGAGACCCAGTACTTC. It codes for CASSLHTGTNQETQYF.

V usage is TRBV29-1 and J usage is TRBJ1-1; possibly TRBD1 for D (6 bases). CDR3 size: 14 residues. Per germline, CDR1 SQVTM and CDR2 ANQGSEA. Between the trimmed V and J ends, which lost 8 bases and 0 bases, there was a span of 16 bases. The CDR3 DNA reads TGCAGCTGTCGCCGGGACATTATGAACACTGAAGCTTTCTTT. Translated, it gives CSCRRDIMNTEAFF.

V gene TRBV6-1 combines with J gene TRBJ1-1; 7 bases are shared with TRBD1. The CDR3 loop spans 14 amino acids. Germline CDR1 is MNHNS and CDR2 is SASEGT. With 4 bases clipped from V and 5 bases from J, the junction kept 7 bases outside the gene matches. The CDR3 DNA reads as TGTGCCAGCAGTGTCGGACAGGTAAGGACTGAAGCTTTCTTT. It is translated as CASSVGQVRTEAFF.

The DNA for the CDR3 is TGTGCCAGCAGCTTCGGTAGCACAGATACGCAGTATTTT. Translating it yields CASSFGSTDTQYF. The rearrangement uses TRBV7-3 and TRBJ2-3; D is unclear. The V end lost 3 bases, the J end lost 0 bases, and 4 bases lay between the germline ends. The CDR3 covers 13 residues. CDR1 SGHTA and CDR2 FQGTGA come from the germline V gene.

This clone appeared a few times. The chain couples TRBV27 to TRBJ2-7; perhaps TRBD1 as D (6 bases). The length of the CDR3 is 12 residues. Germline CDR1 is MNHEY and CDR2 is SMNVEV (reference sequence). The V end lost 4 bases, the J end lost 5 bases, and 9 bases lay between the germline ends. As DNA, the CDR3 is TGTGCCAGCAGTTCAAACAGGGACGAGCAGTACTTC. Translating gives CASSSNRDEQYF.

J is TRBJ1-3 and V is TRBV5-6; 10 nucleotides line up with TRBD1. The CDR3 length is 16 residues. The V segment lost 1 base and the J segment 3 bases; nucleotides outside the gene matches: 4. The V gene's germline CDR1 is SGHDT and CDR2 YYEEEE. The CDR3 DNA sequence: TGTGCCAGCAGCTTGACCGGGACAGGGGTTGGAAACACCATATATTTT. Its protein product is CASSLTGTGVGNTIYF.

The rearrangement links TRBV18 to TRBJ1-2, with TRBD1 identical over 10 bases. V shed 3 bases, J shed 4 bases, and the junction held 8 bases outside the gene matches. The CDR3 loop spans 16 amino acids. CDR1 KGHSH and CDR2 LQKENI come from the germline V gene. CDR3 sequence (DNA): TGTGCCAGCTCACCTTACCAAGGACAGGGGGTCTATGGCTACACCTTC. Protein product: CASSPYQGQGVYGYTF. Combining the CDR3 with reference TRBV18 and TRBJ1-2 gives the whole variable domain NAGVMQNPRHLVRRRGQEARLRCSPMKGHSHVYWYRQLPEEGLKFMVYLQKENIIDESGMPKERFSAEFPKEGPSILRIQQVVRGDSAAYFCASSPYQGQGVYGYTFGSGTRLTVV.

The V call is TRBV9, the J call TRBJ1-2, with D unclear. Germline-derived CDR1 and CDR2 are SGDLS and YYNGEE. V was pared by 0 bases and J by 3 bases, with 9 bases between. The CDR3 is 14 residues long. The CDR3 nucleotides read TGTGCCAGCAGCGTAGGAACAGTACACTATGGCTACACCTTC. Translating it yields CASSVGTVHYGYTF.

The chain couples TRBV9 to TRBJ1-1; D is possibly TRBD1 (6 bases). V was clipped by 0 bases and J by 5 bases, with 11 bases between them. Germline assignment: CDR1 SGDLS and CDR2 YYNGEE. The CDR3 length is 14 residues. In nucleotides, the CDR3 is TGTGCCAGCAGCGTAGCGGCCGGGACAACTGAAGCTTTCTTT. Translation: CASSVAAGTTEAFF.

V gene TRBV29-1 combines with J gene TRBJ1-3; D is undetermined. This CDR3 comprises 14 residues. Trimming cost V 4 bases and J 0 bases, with 10 bases left between them. CDR1 is SQVTM, CDR2 ANQGSEA, per germline. The CDR3 spells CSVVLRGSGNTIYF. The CDR3 DNA reads TGCAGCGTTGTGCTACGGGGCTCTGGAAACACCATATATTTT.

This rearrangement joins TRBV6-1 to TRBJ1-6, with D unresolved. CDR1 and CDR2 (germline): MNHNS, SASEGT. V lost 8 bases and J 14 bases, leaving 22 bases between the germline ends. This CDR3 has 14 residues. CDR3 sequence (DNA): TGTGCCAGCCTTATGAGATCGGGGAAGGAAGCCCTCCACTTT. Its protein is CASLMRSGKEALHF.

The V call is TRBV19, the J call TRBJ1-5; unclear D gene. V gave up 8 bases and J gave up 1 base, with 15 bases separating them. The germline CDR1 and CDR2 sequences are LNHDA and SQIVND (reference sequence). This CDR3 is 15 amino acids long. Here the CDR3 DNA reads TGTGCCAGTGGATACACCGCGGGGAGCAATCAGCCCCAGCATTTT. This sequence encodes CASGYTAGSNQPQHF. Drawing the rest from reference TRBV19 and TRBJ1-5, the complete variable domain is DGGITQSPKYLFRKEGQNVTLSCEQNLNHDAMYWYRQDPGQGLRLIYYSQIVNDFQKGDIAEGYSVSREKKESFPLTVTSAQKNPTAFYLCASGYTAGSNQPQHFGDGTRLSIL.

This chain joins TRBV7-8 and TRBJ1-2, with a weak D call TRBD1 (5 bases). This CDR3 has 16 residues. Germline lookup yields CDR1 SGHVS and CDR2 FQNEAQ. Trimming cost V 1 base and J 2 bases, with 14 bases left between them. The CDR3 spells CASSLERQGGNYGYTF. The CDR3, as DNA: TGTGCCAGCAGCTTAGAAAGGCAGGGTGGGAACTATGGCTACACCTTC.

This clone has a handful of counts. The chain couples TRBV5-1 to TRBJ1-1; possible D gene TRBD1, 6 bases. The germline CDR1 and CDR2 sequences are SGHRS and YFSETQ. V dropped 4 bases and J dropped 2 bases, with 15 bases sitting between them. The length of the CDR3 is 15 residues. CDR3 sequence: CASSQGGVSNTEAFF. The CDR3 DNA reads TGCGCCAGCAGCCAAGGGGGTGTCTCAAACACTGAAGCTTTCTTT.

The V gene is TRBV5-1, the J gene TRBJ2-2, with TRBD2 as a possible D gene (6 bases). CDR3 length: 15 amino acids. Germline loops: CDR1 SGHRS, CDR2 YFSETQ. The V end was cut by 4 bases, the J end by 3 bases, with 13 bases between. CDR3: CASSGGLLYTGELFF. CDR3 sequence (DNA): TGCGCCAGCAGCGGCGGACTACTCTACACCGGGGAGCTGTTTTTT.

The chain recombines TRBV11-3 with TRBJ2-5; a possible D gene is TRBD1 (5 bases). The V gene lost 2 bases and the J gene lost 5 bases, with 9 bases spanning the gap. The CDR3 has 13 residues. Per the germline V gene, CDR1 is SGHNT and CDR2 is YENEEA. CDR3 sequence reads: CASSLRTQETQYF. In nucleotides, the CDR3 is TGTGCCAGCAGCTTAAGGACACAGGAGACCCAGTACTTC.

The chain couples TRBV30 to TRBJ2-1; the match to TRBD2 covers 8 bases. The V gene end was trimmed by 2 bases and the J gene end by 10 bases; junction bases not matched to a gene: 16. The CDR3 contains 16 residues. CDR1 GTSNPN and CDR2 SVGIG come from the germline V gene (reference sequence). CDR3 nucleotides: TGTGCCTGGAGTCCGGGGACTAGGGTCTTAAATACGGAGCAGTTCTTC. The encoded protein is CAWSPGTRVLNTEQFF.

The chain recombines TRBV27 with TRBJ1-5; D is unclear. The CDR3 runs to 16 residues. V lost 5 bases and J 0 bases, leaving 14 bases between the germline ends. Germline V lookup: CDR1 MNHEY, CDR2 SMNVEV (reference sequence). As DNA, the CDR3 is TGTGCCAGCAGTGCTACGACGGACTATAGCAATCAGCCCCAGCATTTT. Translation: CASSATTDYSNQPQHF.

This clone has just a few counts. This chain links TRBV5-1 with TRBJ1-2; TRBD1 matches 9 bases. Trimming took 2 bases from V and 8 from J; bases not matched to a gene: 4. The CDR3 extends over 13 amino acids. Germline V gives CDR1 SGHRS, CDR2 YFSETQ. Here the CDR3 DNA reads TGCGCCAGCAGCTTACAGGGGGCGCAAGGCTACACCTTC. Encoded protein: CASSLQGAQGYTF.

This chain joins TRBV9 and TRBJ1-3, with no clear D. Trimming took off 0 bases at V and 1 base at J, with 11 bases between the two ends. This CDR3 contains 16 residues. CDR1 and CDR2 (germline): SGDLS, YYNGEE. The CDR3 nucleotides read TGTGCCAGCAGCGTAGGAATATTCGGGTCTGGAAACACCATATATTTT. Its protein product is CASSVGIFGSGNTIYF.

In this sample, this clone turned up a few times. Written as DNA, the CDR3 is TGTGCCACCAGCAGAGATCCGGGGTACTCTGGAAACACCATATATTTT. This sequence encodes CATSRDPGYSGNTIYF. The chain employs TRBV15 and TRBJ1-3; the D is unclear. This CDR3 spans 16 amino acids. V was shortened by 0 bases and J by 0 bases, with 9 bases between the two germline ends. In germline, CDR1 is LNHNV, CDR2 YYDKDF (reference sequence).

CDR3 bases: TGTGCCAGCAGACGGGACAGAACCGCTGAAGCTTTCTTT. Translated, it gives CASRRDRTAEAFF. The chain uses TRBV6-5 and TRBJ1-1; TRBD1 aligns across 7 bases. The germline V gene encodes CDR1 MNHEY and CDR2 SVGAGI. The CDR3 totals 13 residues. J was trimmed by 6 bases and V by 6 bases; bases with no gene match: 7.